This paragraph reports one TCR beta chain. Using immunoSEQ multiplex PCR, the repertoire was profiled, and TCRdb retains in-frame clones only, with some absent. The repertoire has under 550,000 clones, around 90% of them found once; the top ten carry over 9%. This entry belongs to a study of Ad26.COV2.S vaccination and SARS-CoV-2 variants. Study details: Donor had been placed in the Ad26.COV2.S arm of the COV1001 trial. Doses of Ad26.COV2.S were injected into muscle once or twice, 56 days apart.

Described treatment: over 15 received Ad26.COV2.S at low or high dose, single or two shots; about 5 received placebo; per-sample allocation not given. Sampling was done on day 63 after the first vaccine or placebo injection. This CDR3 is 14 amino acids long. CDR1 is MNHEY, CDR2 SVGAGI, per germline. V was clipped by 5 bases and J by 4 bases, with 14 bases between them. This TCR derives from a person aged 18-65 years who received the Ad26.COV2.S COVID-19 vaccine or a placebo. This specimen consisted of peripheral blood, obtained in a trial of Ad26.COV2.S vaccine versus placebo. J is TRBJ2-5 and V is TRBV6-5; a possible D gene is TRBD2 (5 bases). The CDR3 reads CASSPKRGRETQYF. In DNA form, the CDR3 reads TGTGCCAGCAGTCCCAAGAGAGGGCGAGAGACCCAGTACTTC.